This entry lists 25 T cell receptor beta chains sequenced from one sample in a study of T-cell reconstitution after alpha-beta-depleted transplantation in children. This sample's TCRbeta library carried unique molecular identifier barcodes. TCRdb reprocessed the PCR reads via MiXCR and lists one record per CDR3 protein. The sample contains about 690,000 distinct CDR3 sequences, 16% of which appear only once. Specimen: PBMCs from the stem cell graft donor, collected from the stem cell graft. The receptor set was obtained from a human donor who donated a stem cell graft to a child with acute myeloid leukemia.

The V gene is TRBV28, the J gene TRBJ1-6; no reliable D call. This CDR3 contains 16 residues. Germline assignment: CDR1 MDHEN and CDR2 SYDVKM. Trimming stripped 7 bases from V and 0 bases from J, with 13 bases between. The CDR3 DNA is TGTGCCAGCAACAGCCCAACCAGCTCCTATAATTCACCCCTCCACTTT. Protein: CASNSPTSSYNSPLHF.

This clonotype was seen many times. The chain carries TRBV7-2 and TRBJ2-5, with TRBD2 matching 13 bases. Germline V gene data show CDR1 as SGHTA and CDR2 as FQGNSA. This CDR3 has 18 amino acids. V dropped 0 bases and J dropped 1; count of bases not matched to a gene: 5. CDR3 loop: CASSLAQTSGGTQETQYF. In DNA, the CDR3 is TGTGCCAGCAGCTTAGCCCAGACTAGCGGGGGGACCCAAGAGACCCAGTACTTC. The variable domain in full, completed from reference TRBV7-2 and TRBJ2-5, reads GAGVSQSPSNKVTEKGKDVELRCDPISGHTALYWYRQSLGQGLEFLIYFQGNSAPDKSGLPSDRFSAERTGGSVSTLTIQRTQQEDSAVYLCASSLAQTSGGTQETQYFGPGTRLLVL.

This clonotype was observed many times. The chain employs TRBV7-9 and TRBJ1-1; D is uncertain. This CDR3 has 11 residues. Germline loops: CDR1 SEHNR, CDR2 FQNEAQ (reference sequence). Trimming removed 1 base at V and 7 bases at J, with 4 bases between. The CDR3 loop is CASSLGVEAFF. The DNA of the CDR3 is TGTGCCAGCAGCTTAGGCGTTGAAGCTTTCTTT. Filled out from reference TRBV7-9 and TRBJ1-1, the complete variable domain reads DTGVSQNPRHKITKRGQNVTFRCDPISEHNRLYWYRQTLGQGPEFLTYFQNEAQLEKSRLLSDRFSAERPKGSFSTLEIQRTEQGDSAMYLCASSLGVEAFFGQGTRLTVV.

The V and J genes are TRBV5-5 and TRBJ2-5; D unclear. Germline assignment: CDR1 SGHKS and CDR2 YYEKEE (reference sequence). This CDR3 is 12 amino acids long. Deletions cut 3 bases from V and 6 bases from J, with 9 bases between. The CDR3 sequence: CASSSLDQTQYF. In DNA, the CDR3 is TGTGCCAGCAGCTCATTGGATCAGACCCAGTACTTC.

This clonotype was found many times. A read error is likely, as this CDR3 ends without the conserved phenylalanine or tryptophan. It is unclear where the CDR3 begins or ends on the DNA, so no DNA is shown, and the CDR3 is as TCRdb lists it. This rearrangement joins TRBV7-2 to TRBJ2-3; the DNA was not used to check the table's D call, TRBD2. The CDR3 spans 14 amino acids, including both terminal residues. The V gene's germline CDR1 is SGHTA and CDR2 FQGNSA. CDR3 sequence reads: CASSPPRQQREIRI.

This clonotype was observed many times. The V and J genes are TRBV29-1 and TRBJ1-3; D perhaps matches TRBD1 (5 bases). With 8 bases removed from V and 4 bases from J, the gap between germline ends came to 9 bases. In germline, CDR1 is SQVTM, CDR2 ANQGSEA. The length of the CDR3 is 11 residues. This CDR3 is CSLRDGNTIYF. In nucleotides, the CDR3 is TGCAGCCTCCGGGACGGAAACACCATATATTTT.

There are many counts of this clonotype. This CDR3 reads CSARDGYKGGRTDGYTF. For the CDR3, the DNA is TGCAGTGCTAGAGATGGGTACAAGGGGGGAAGGACTGATGGCTACACCTTC. The gene calls are TRBV20-1 and TRBJ1-2; D perhaps matches TRBD1 (6 bases). Germline-derived CDR1 and CDR2 are DFQATT and SNEGSKA (reference sequence). V shed 0 bases and J shed 6 bases, with 23 bases lying between them. The CDR3 has 17 amino acids.

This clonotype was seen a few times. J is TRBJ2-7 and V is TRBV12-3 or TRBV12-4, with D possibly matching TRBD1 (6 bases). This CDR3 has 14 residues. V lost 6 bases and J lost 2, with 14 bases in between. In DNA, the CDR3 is TGTGCCAGCAGCAGGGCCCCAGGGGCCTACGAGCAGTACTTC. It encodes CASSRAPGAYEQYF.

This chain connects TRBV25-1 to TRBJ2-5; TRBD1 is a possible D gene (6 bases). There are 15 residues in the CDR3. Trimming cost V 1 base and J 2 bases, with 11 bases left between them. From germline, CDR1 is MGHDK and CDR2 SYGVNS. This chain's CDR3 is CASSEWLGQQETQYF. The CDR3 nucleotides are TGTGCCAGCAGTGAATGGTTGGGACAACAAGAGACCCAGTACTTC.

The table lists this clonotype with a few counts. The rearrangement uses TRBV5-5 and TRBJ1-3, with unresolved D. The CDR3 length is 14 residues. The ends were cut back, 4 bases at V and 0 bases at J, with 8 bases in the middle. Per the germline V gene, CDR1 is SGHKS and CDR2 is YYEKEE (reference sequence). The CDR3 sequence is CASSEYYSGNTIYF. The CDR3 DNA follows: TGTGCCAGCAGCGAGTACTACTCTGGAAACACCATATATTTT.

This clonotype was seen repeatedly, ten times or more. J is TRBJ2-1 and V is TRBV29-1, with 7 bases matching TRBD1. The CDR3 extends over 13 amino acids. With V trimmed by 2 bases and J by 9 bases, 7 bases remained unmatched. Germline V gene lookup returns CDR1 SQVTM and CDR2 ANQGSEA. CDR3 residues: CSVERQGRSEQFF. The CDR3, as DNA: TGCAGCGTTGAAAGACAGGGAAGAAGTGAGCAGTTCTTC.

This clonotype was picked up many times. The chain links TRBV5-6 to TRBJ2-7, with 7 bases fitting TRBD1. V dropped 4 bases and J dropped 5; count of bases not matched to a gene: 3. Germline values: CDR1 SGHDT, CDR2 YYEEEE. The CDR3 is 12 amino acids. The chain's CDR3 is CASSLQGNEQYF. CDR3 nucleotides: TGTGCCAGCAGCCTACAGGGGAACGAGCAGTACTTC.

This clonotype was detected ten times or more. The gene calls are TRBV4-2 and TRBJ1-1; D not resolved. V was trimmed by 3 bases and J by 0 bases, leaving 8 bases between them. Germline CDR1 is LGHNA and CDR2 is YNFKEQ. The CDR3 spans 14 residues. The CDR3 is CASSHSRVNTEAFF. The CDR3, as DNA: TGTGCCAGCAGCCATTCTCGCGTGAACACTGAAGCTTTCTTT.

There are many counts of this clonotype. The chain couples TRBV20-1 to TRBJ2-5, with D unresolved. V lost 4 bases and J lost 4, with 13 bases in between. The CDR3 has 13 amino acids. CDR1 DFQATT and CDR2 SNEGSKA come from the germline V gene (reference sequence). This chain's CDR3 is CSANARSSETQYF. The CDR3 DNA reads TGCAGTGCTAATGCCAGATCCTCAGAGACCCAGTACTTC.

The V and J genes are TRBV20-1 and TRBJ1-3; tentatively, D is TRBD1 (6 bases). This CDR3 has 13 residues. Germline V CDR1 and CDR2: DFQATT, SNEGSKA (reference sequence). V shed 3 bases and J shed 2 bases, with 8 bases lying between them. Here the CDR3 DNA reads TGCAGTGCTAGCAAGGGGGCTGGAAACACCATATATTTT. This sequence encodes CSASKGAGNTIYF.

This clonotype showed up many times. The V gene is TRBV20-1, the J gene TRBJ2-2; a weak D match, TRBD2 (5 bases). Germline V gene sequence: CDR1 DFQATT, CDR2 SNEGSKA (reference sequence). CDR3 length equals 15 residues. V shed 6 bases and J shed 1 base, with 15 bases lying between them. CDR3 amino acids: CSARRMAGNTGELFF. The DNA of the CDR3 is TGCAGTGCCAGGAGGATGGCGGGGAACACCGGGGAGCTGTTTTTT.

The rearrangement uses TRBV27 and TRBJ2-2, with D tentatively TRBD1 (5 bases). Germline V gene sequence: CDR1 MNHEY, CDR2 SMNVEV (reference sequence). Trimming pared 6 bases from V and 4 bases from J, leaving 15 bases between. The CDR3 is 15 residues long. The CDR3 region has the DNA TGTGCCAGCAGAAGGGCACAGGCCGGCACCGGGGAGCTGTTTTTT. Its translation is CASRRAQAGTGELFF.

In nucleotides, the CDR3 is TGTGCCAGCAGCTTGGGGACAGAGAGCCCAACCTACGAGCAGTACGTC. Its translation is CASSLGTESPTYEQYV. The genes are TRBV11-2 and TRBJ2-7, with 7 bases matching TRBD1. The V and J ends lost 3 bases and 2 bases, in that order; junction bases with no gene match: 10. CDR1 and CDR2 (germline): SGHAT, FQNNGV. The CDR3 has 16 residues.

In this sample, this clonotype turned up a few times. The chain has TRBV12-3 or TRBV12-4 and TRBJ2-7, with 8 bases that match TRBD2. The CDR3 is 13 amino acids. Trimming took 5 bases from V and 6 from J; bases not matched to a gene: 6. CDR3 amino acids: CASSRGGLGEQYF. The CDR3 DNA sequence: TGTGCCAGCAGTCGCGGGGGGCTCGGCGAGCAGTACTTC.

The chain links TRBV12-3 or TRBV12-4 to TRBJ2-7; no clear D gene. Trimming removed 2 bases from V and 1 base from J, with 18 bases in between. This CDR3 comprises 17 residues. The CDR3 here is CASSLPKWAGQSYEQYF. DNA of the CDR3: TGTGCCAGCAGTTTACCCAAATGGGCAGGCCAATCCTACGAGCAGTACTTC.

The CDR3 DNA is TGTGCCTTCTCCTCTGTCCGGGACCCAATAAACTCTGGAAACACCATATATTTT. As protein: CAFSSVRDPINSGNTIYF. The chain employs TRBV3-1 and TRBJ1-3; maybe TRBD1 (5 bases). V was pared by 11 bases and J by 0 bases, with 26 bases between. The CDR3 is 18 amino acids. The germline CDR1 and CDR2 sequences are LGHDT and YNNKEL (reference sequence).

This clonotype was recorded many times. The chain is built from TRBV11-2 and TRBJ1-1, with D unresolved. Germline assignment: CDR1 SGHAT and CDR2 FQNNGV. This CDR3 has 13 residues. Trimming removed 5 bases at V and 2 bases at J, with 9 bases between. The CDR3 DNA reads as TGTGCCAGCAGCCAGACACGTAACACTGAAGCTTTCTTT. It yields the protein CASSQTRNTEAFF.

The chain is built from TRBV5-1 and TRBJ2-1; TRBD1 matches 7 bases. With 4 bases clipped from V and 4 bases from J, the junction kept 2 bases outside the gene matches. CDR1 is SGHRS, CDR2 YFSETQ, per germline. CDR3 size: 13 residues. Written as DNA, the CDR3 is TGCGCCAGCAGCATGGGACAGTACAATGAGCAGTTCTTC. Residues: CASSMGQYNEQFF.

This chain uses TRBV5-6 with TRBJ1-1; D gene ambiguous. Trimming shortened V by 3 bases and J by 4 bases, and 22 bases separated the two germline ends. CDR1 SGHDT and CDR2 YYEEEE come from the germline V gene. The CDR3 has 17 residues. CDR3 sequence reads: CASSWNLSPGGGTEAFF. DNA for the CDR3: TGTGCCAGCAGCTGGAACTTGAGTCCCGGAGGAGGCACTGAAGCTTTCTTT.

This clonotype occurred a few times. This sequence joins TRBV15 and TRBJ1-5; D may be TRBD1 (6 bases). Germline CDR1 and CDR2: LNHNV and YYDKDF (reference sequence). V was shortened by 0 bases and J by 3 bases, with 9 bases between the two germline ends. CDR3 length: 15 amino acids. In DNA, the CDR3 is TGTGCCACCAGCAGAGATACAGGGACCAATCAGCCCCAGCATTTT. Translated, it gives CATSRDTGTNQPQHF.